This TCR beta chain derives from a study of molecular identifiers for immune sequencing clone quantification. Study-wide context: Four of five RNA aliquots from around 20,000 or 100,000 naive CD8 T cells were sequenced.

TCRdb independently ran MiXCR on the PCR reads; one entry per CDR3 protein. Of 8,500 to 11,000 distinct CDR3 sequences listed, roughly a sixth are singletons. CDR1 and CDR2 (germline): MNHEY, SMNVEV (reference sequence). The CDR3 length is 15 residues. The V end lost 2 bases, the J end lost 5 bases, and 13 bases lay between the germline ends. This clonotype is medium-sized (0.01 to 0.1%) by share. The sequenced sample was naive CD8+ T cells from blood, with Jurkat cell RNA spiked in. Stated subset: FACS-sorted CD8+CD4-CCR7+CD45RA+ naive T cells. The rearrangement joins TRBV27 to TRBJ2-1; a possible D gene is TRBD2 (5 bases). The receptor comes from a human donor in good health. Some libraries in this study had Jurkat cell RNA spiked in. Here the CDR3 DNA reads TGTGCCAGCAGTTTAACGTGGGAGTACCACAATGAGCAGTTCTTC. This gives the protein CASSLTWEYHNEQFF.